The next 17 T cell receptor beta chains were all read from a single sample in a study of blood T cell repertoires in COVID-19. Generated by immunoSEQ multiplex PCR, the TCRdb table keeps only in-frame clones and is missing some. The sample has 150,000 or so clones, 85% to 95% seen once. Sequenced material: peripheral blood. These receptor sequences come from a woman aged 50 to 65 with acute or convalescent COVID-19.

V gene TRBV14 combines with J gene TRBJ2-5, with TRBD2 matching 11 bases. This CDR3 spans 15 amino acids. The germline gives CDR1 SGHDN, CDR2 FVKESK. With V trimmed by 3 bases and J by 4 bases, 4 bases remained unmatched. The CDR3 nucleotides read TGTGCCAGCAGCCACTTACTAGCGGGAGTAGAGACCCAGTACTTC. Its protein is CASSHLLAGVETQYF.

This chain links TRBV30 with TRBJ1-2, with 8 bases aligning to TRBD1. Germline-derived CDR1 and CDR2 are GTSNPN and SVGIG (reference sequence). The J segment lost 8 bases and the V segment lost 4 bases, leaving 12 bases of the junction unmatched. The CDR3 consists of 14 residues. The CDR3 DNA sequence: TGTGCCTGGAAGGCGGACAGGGCCGTTGGGGGCTACACCTTC. Protein sequence: CAWKADRAVGGYTF.

V is TRBV28 and J is TRBJ2-1; 10 bases align to TRBD2. The CDR3 is 18 residues long. Germline CDR1 reads MDHEN; CDR2 reads SYDVKM. Unmatched junction bases numbered 13, after V lost 4 bases and J lost 4 bases. The CDR3 is CASSWGEIAGGIYNEQFF. The CDR3 nucleotides are TGTGCCAGCAGTTGGGGCGAAATAGCGGGAGGAATTTACAATGAGCAGTTCTTC.

This chain links TRBV25-1 with TRBJ1-1; D uncertain. Germline-derived CDR1 and CDR2 are MGHDK and SYGVNS. The CDR3 totals 12 residues. Trimming left V 1 base short and J 7 bases short, with 7 bases between. The CDR3 protein is CASSELRGEAFF. The CDR3, as DNA: TGTGCCAGCAGTGAATTGCGGGGTGAAGCTTTCTTT.

This chain connects TRBV11-2 to TRBJ1-2; the D is unclear. CDR1 and CDR2 from the germline V gene are SGHAT and FQNNGV. This CDR3 has 14 amino acids. V was trimmed by 1 base and J by 3 bases, leaving 9 bases between them. The CDR3 DNA sequence: TGTGCCAGCAGCTTAGGTGCGGGGTACTATGGCTACACCTTC. Translating gives CASSLGAGYYGYTF.

The V call is TRBV10-2, the J call TRBJ2-3, with D tentatively TRBD2 (5 bases). There are 16 residues in the CDR3. Trimming took 2 bases from V and 2 from J, leaving 14 bases between them. Germline CDR1 and CDR2: WSHSY and SAAADI. The CDR3: CASSEPWELDTDTQYF. Here the CDR3 DNA reads TGCGCCAGCAGTGAGCCTTGGGAGTTAGACACAGATACGCAGTATTTT.

This chain connects TRBV27 to TRBJ1-1, with D possibly TRBD1 on 5 matching bases. The V end was cut by 6 bases, the J end by 0 bases, with 14 bases between. Germline CDR1 reads MNHEY; CDR2 reads SMNVEV (reference sequence). This CDR3 is 15 amino acids long. Here the CDR3 DNA reads TGTGCCAGCAGACTCTATGACAGACTGAACACTGAAGCTTTCTTT. Its translation: CASRLYDRLNTEAFF.

The V call is TRBV30, the J call TRBJ2-1; D might be TRBD1 (6 bases). V was clipped by 0 bases and J by 0 bases, with 9 bases between them. Germline V gives CDR1 GTSNPN, CDR2 SVGIG (reference sequence). The CDR3 has 15 residues. The CDR3 bases are TGTGCCTGGAGTGTAGGGGGATACTCCTACAATGAGCAGTTCTTC. Its translation: CAWSVGGYSYNEQFF. Full variable domain (rest looked up from reference TRBV30 and TRBJ2-1): SQTIHQWPATLVQPVGSPLSLECTVEGTSNPNLYWYRQAAGRGLQLLFYSVGIGQISSEVPQNLSASRPQDRQFILSSKKLLLSDSGFYLCAWSVGGYSYNEQFFGPGTRLTVL.

V gene TRBV25-1 combines with J gene TRBJ2-7; D is possibly TRBD1 (6 bases). This CDR3 is 14 amino acids long. Trimming pared 4 bases from V and 2 bases from J, leaving 12 bases between. The germline V gene has CDR1 MGHDK and CDR2 SYGVNS. The chain's CDR3 is CASSAQGFAYEQYF. The CDR3, as DNA: TGTGCCAGCAGTGCGCAGGGGTTTGCCTACGAGCAGTACTTC.

V is TRBV5-1 and J is TRBJ1-2; D is perhaps TRBD1 (6 bases). The germline V gene has CDR1 SGHRS and CDR2 YFSETQ. This CDR3 region has 12 residues. V shed 4 bases and J shed 5 bases, with 9 bases lying between them. CDR3 in amino acids: CASSQGQYGYTF. CDR3 sequence (DNA): TGCGCCAGCAGCCAAGGACAGTATGGCTACACCTTC.

This chain joins TRBV7-9 and TRBJ1-2, with 9 bases fitting TRBD1. Unmatched junction bases numbered 11, after V lost 2 bases and J lost 7 bases. CDR1 and CDR2 (germline): SEHNR, FQNEAQ (reference sequence). CDR3 length equals 16 residues. The CDR3 loop reads CASSLSLVTGGVGYTF. The CDR3 nucleotides are TGTGCCAGCAGCTTAAGTTTGGTCACAGGGGGCGTTGGCTACACCTTC.

The rearrangement joins TRBV7-3 to TRBJ2-3; a possible D gene is TRBD2 (6 bases). Trimming removed 3 bases at V and 4 bases at J, with 8 bases between. The CDR3 extends over 13 amino acids. Germline assignment: CDR1 SGHTA and CDR2 FQGTGA. In DNA, the CDR3 is TGTGCCAGCAGCTTCGGGGAGGCAGATACGCAGTATTTT. This sequence encodes CASSFGEADTQYF.

V usage is TRBV19 and J usage is TRBJ1-5, with D hard to call. Germline CDR1 reads LNHDA; CDR2 reads SQIVND (reference sequence). This CDR3 is built from 16 residues. V shed 3 bases and J shed 0 bases, with 12 bases lying between them. The CDR3 is CASSIGVPFSNQPQHF. The CDR3 DNA reads TGTGCCAGTAGTATCGGGGTACCTTTTAGCAATCAGCCCCAGCATTTT. Together with reference TRBV19 and TRBJ1-5, the CDR3 gives the full variable domain: DGGITQSPKYLFRKEGQNVTLSCEQNLNHDAMYWYRQDPGQGLRLIYYSQIVNDFQKGDIAEGYSVSREKKESFPLTVTSAQKNPTAFYLCASSIGVPFSNQPQHFGDGTRLSIL.

The table lists this clone with a few counts. The chain recombines TRBV30 with TRBJ1-2, with TRBD1 matching over 10 bases. Germline V gives CDR1 GTSNPN, CDR2 SVGIG (reference sequence). Trimming removed 0 bases from V and 2 bases from J; junction bases left unmatched: 3. This CDR3 region has 15 residues. CDR3 loop: CAWSVGTGVNYGYTF. CDR3 bases: TGTGCCTGGAGTGTTGGGACAGGGGTGAACTATGGCTACACCTTC.

J is TRBJ1-5 and V is TRBV30; a possible D gene is TRBD1 (5 bases). Trimming removed 3 bases from V and 4 bases from J, with 13 bases in between. CDR1 is GTSNPN and CDR2 is SVGIG in the germline V gene (reference sequence). The CDR3 contains 14 residues. CDR3 region: CAWSGSGLNQPQHF. For the CDR3, the DNA is TGTGCCTGGAGCGGATCAGGGTTAAATCAGCCCCAGCATTTT.

The gene calls are TRBV25-1 and TRBJ1-1; D is undetermined. The V end was cut by 2 bases, the J end by 8 bases, with 12 bases between. The germline V gene encodes CDR1 MGHDK and CDR2 SYGVNS. There are 13 residues in the CDR3. In DNA form, the CDR3 reads TGTGCCAGCAGTGAACGGGGAGTTCCCGAAGCTTTCTTT. This gives the protein CASSERGVPEAFF.

The rearrangement uses TRBV3-1 (or the pseudogene TRBV3-2) and TRBJ2-6; 9 bases line up with TRBD1. CDR3 size: 14 residues. After removal of 3 bases from V and 10 bases from J, the junction contained 4 bases not matched to a gene. CDR1 is LGHDT and CDR2 is YNNKEL in the germline V gene (reference sequence). The CDR3, as DNA: TGTGCCAGCAGCCATCGACAGGGGGTTAACGTCCTGACTTTC. Translated, it gives CASSHRQGVNVLTF.